This T cell receptor beta chain originates from a study of blood T cell repertoires in COVID-19. Overall study: From the United States, Italy and Spain came samples of acute and convalescent COVID-19. Sources were T cells, B-cell-depleted T cells, or PBMCs; the material itself was cDNA or gDNA.

Original methodology: Using reference gene primer amplification, nucleated cell counts were estimated. Repertoires were generated with immunoSEQ multiplex PCR, while TCRdb's copy carries only in-frame clones and drops some. The DNA was the basis for D and trimming; V, J and clone size are from that table. The sample lists 250,000 to 300,000 clones; roughly 89% were seen once. The CDR3 totals 12 residues. CDR1 DFQATT and CDR2 SNEGSKA come from the germline V gene (reference sequence). The J segment lost 2 bases and the V segment lost 3 bases, leaving 0 bases of the junction unmatched. The chain carries TRBV20-1 and TRBJ2-7, with 8 bases aligning to TRBD2. This clonotype originated in a man aged 50-59 years with acute or convalescent COVID-19. The sequenced sample consisted of peripheral blood. The CDR3 sequence: CSASSGTYEQYF. The CDR3, as DNA: TGCAGTGCTAGTAGCGGGACCTACGAGCAGTACTTC.